The present TCR beta chain was sequenced within a study of PD-1 and CTLA-4 blockade in melanoma (dated by TCRdb to about 2021). Describing the broader study: The study compared how PD-1 blockade and CTLA-4 blockade affected the melanoma-reactive CD8 T cell response in patients with melanoma.

Preparation of the library involved the immunoSEQ multiplex PCR assay. Not all clones reach the TCRdb copy of this immuneACCESS table, which keeps in-frame sequences only. Checked studies attribute under half of the gap to unresolved V genes and leave the rest unexplained. This sample is represented by 15,000 to 20,000 clones; 65% to 75% of them were singletons. The ten biggest clones cover roughly 15% of the sample. A note on this clone: Its antigen remains unidentified. Within one base of it there is no much larger clone, and no base qualities were kept.

Measured from the cysteine to the phenylalanine, the CDR3 is 15 residues long. Just CDR3 DNA is preserved here, 45 bases in frame from base 1. CDR1 SQVTM and CDR2 ANQGSEA are derived from the germline V gene. V is pared back by 0 bases and J by 3 bases, with 15 bases lying between the germline termini. The origin of this receptor is a human donor with melanoma. The chain is assembled from TRBV29-1 and TRBJ2-7, with a weak D call of TRBD1 (6 bases match). The input for sequencing was CD8+ T cells from peripheral blood, taken before anti-PD-1 treatment. The CDR3 amino acid sequence is: CSVEDSAGANYEQYF. In nucleotide form, the sequence is TGCAGCGTTGAAGACTCGGCAGGGGCCAACTACGAGCAGTACTTC.